A selection of T cell receptor beta chains follows, all from one sample in a study of monozygotic twins with inflammatory bowel disease. TCRdb reprocessed the 5' RACE reads, with one entry per CDR3 protein and no DNA. The sample table sets out approximately 160,000 distinct CDR3 sequences. Sample: blood. Receptors originate from a human donor with ulcerative colitis or Crohn's disease, or a healthy co-twin of an affected twin (not recorded which). Both conserved end residues are part of each CDR3.

j_call v_call cdr3_aa
TRBJ1-2 TRBV4-2 CASSQASGNGYTF
TRBJ1-6 TRBV12-3/TRBV12-4 CASSKRGQGSPLHF
TRBJ1-2 TRBV7-9 CASSLRDRNYGYTF
TRBJ1-2 TRBV5-1 CASSPEWGDGYTF
TRBJ2-5 TRBV12-3/TRBV12-4 CASSFYRGRLLYQETQYF
TRBJ2-1 TRBV29-1 CSGRGGSYNEQFF
TRBJ2-2 TRBV5-5 CASISGTYNTGELFF
TRBJ2-7 TRBV3-1 CASSRSGTRQYF
TRBJ1-3 TRBV4-1 CASSQVFDRDGNTIYF
TRBJ1-5 TRBV20-1 CSARDTSSGGQPQHF
TRBJ2-3 TRBV10-3 CAISVLAGLSTDTQYF
TRBJ1-4 TRBV7-9 CASSRGPLGEKLFF
TRBJ1-5 TRBV6-6 CASRTDRGDQPQHF
TRBJ2-2 TRBV7-2 CASSSQLAGGAGELFF
TRBJ1-2 TRBV7-9 CASSEELGLRPGDGYTF
TRBJ2-5 TRBV11-2 CASSWGQGSGETQYF
TRBJ1-2 TRBV27 CASSPLGHYGYTF
TRBJ2-7 TRBV5-1 CASSPSSSYEQYF
TRBJ2-5 TRBV7-9 CASSSDRMGETQYF
TRBJ2-1 TRBV27 CASSLEGQTSYNEQFF
TRBJ2-1 TRBV27 CASSGSGGGEQFF
TRBJ1-1 TRBV28 CASKEELTEAFF
TRBJ2-7 TRBV27 CASSGRAREQYF
TRBJ1-3 TRBV5-1 CASSLVPRVSEVSGNTIYF
TRBJ2-3 TRBV27 CASSQGTRGDTQYF
TRBJ2-5 TRBV5-6 CASSFIRSGGPETQYF
TRBJ1-1 TRBV7-9 CASLPGNTEAFF
TRBJ1-1 TRBV7-9 CASSMDSREAFF
TRBJ2-1 TRBV5-1 CASGPLLAGVSSYNEQFF
TRBJ1-1 TRBV12-3/TRBV12-4 CASSLRQSNTEAFF
TRBJ2-4 TRBV12-3/TRBV12-4 CASGTSVNIQYF
TRBJ2-1 TRBV18 CASSHSAGREQFF
TRBJ2-1 TRBV7-6 CASSPSTVNEQFF
TRBJ2-3 TRBV7-9 CASSLDRPTDTQYF
TRBJ2-1 TRBV11-2 CASSTGTSSYNEQFF
TRBJ2-7 TRBV14 CASTLAGEVEQYF
TRBJ2-1 TRBV7-2 CASSLDLVSSYNEQFF
TRBJ2-1 TRBV28 CASRGLAGVGFSYNEQFF
TRBJ1-2 TRBV4-1 CASSQDVSYGYTF
TRBJ1-2 TRBV18 CASSPLTESYGYTF